These T cell receptor beta chains were read from a single sample in a study of OX40 agonist ivuxolimab in advanced cancers. Some clones are missing from TCRdb's copy, which holds only in-frame ones; the method was immunoSEQ multiplex PCR. The sample includes approximately 32,000 clones, around nine tenths of them seen just once. Material: CD4+ or CD8+ T cells sorted from blood, obtained in a trial of the OX40 agonist ivuxolimab. Receptors originate from an adult with an advanced solid tumor such as melanoma, head and neck, liver or kidney cancer. The conserved cysteine and the conserved F or W are not part of the CDR3 here. Each record gives: J gene, V gene, CDR3 protein.

j_gene: TRBJ1-5; v_gene: TRBV7-6; CDR3aa: ASSLAVWEPQH
j_gene: TRBJ1-1; v_gene: TRBV9; CDR3aa: ASSTAGDRAF
j_gene: TRBJ2-3; v_gene: TRBV7-6; CDR3aa: ASSPSPGISTDTQY
j_gene: TRBJ1-6; v_gene: TRBV19; CDR3aa: ASSIGSRGDSPLH
j_gene: TRBJ1-5; v_gene: TRBV5-1; CDR3aa: ASSPWPDSNQPQH
j_gene: TRBJ2-5; v_gene: TRBV7-2; CDR3aa: ASSLAQMEETQY
j_gene: TRBJ2-1; v_gene: TRBV2; CDR3aa: ASSAIYEAGYEQF
j_gene: TRBJ1-1; v_gene: TRBV7-9; CDR3aa: ASIFLNTEAF
j_gene: TRBJ1-2; v_gene: TRBV27; CDR3aa: ASSFLGQAGGYGYT
j_gene: TRBJ2-5; v_gene: TRBV9; CDR3aa: ASSPFVASGRVETQY
j_gene: TRBJ2-7; v_gene: TRBV5-4; CDR3aa: ASSLPGAEQY
j_gene: TRBJ2-7; v_gene: TRBV11-2; CDR3aa: ASSLTDSGSYEQY
j_gene: TRBJ1-2; v_gene: TRBV6-1; CDR3aa: ASSGEQYYGYT
j_gene: TRBJ2-2; v_gene: TRBV7-9; CDR3aa: ASSPIPAGAGELF
j_gene: TRBJ2-7; v_gene: TRBV4-1; CDR3aa: ASSLEGRGDLYEQY
j_gene: TRBJ2-5; v_gene: TRBV7-9; CDR3aa: ASSSGLAGWGETQY
j_gene: TRBJ2-7; v_gene: TRBV6-9; CDR3aa: ASSYSTGYYEQY
j_gene: TRBJ1-1; v_gene: TRBV19; CDR3aa: ASSANRAEAF
j_gene: TRBJ1-5; v_gene: TRBV5-4; CDR3aa: ASSEGVSGNQPQH
j_gene: TRBJ2-2; v_gene: TRBV7-9; CDR3aa: ASAGTFELAGTNTGELF
j_gene: TRBJ2-3; v_gene: TRBV5-1; CDR3aa: ASSLQGADVTDTQY
j_gene: TRBJ2-1; v_gene: TRBV4-1; CDR3aa: ASSQEIGGAHNEQF
j_gene: TRBJ2-2; v_gene: TRBV27; CDR3aa: ASSLSGGGVTGELF
j_gene: TRBJ2-1; v_gene: TRBV4-1; CDR3aa: ASRGTNYEQF
j_gene: TRBJ2-2; v_gene: TRBV29-1; CDR3aa: SVSGTGLTGELF
j_gene: TRBJ2-7; v_gene: TRBV6-5; CDR3aa: ASSPEYPLFYEQY
j_gene: TRBJ2-3; v_gene: TRBV28; CDR3aa: ASRQLSGSGYTQY
j_gene: TRBJ2-7; v_gene: TRBV11-3; CDR3aa: ASSLGTEGYEQY
j_gene: TRBJ1-5; v_gene: TRBV7-6; CDR3aa: ASSPTVWEPQH
j_gene: TRBJ1-5; v_gene: TRBV19; CDR3aa: ASSMPGGWGQPQH
j_gene: TRBJ1-2; v_gene: TRBV11-2; CDR3aa: ASSLGTPISRGYT
j_gene: TRBJ2-7; v_gene: TRBV7-2; CDR3aa: ASNWDSTYEQY
j_gene: TRBJ2-5; v_gene: TRBV7-9; CDR3aa: ASSSTSGSSFPETQY
j_gene: TRBJ2-3; v_gene: TRBV4-1; CDR3aa: ASSGAGTGSTDTQY
j_gene: TRBJ2-1; v_gene: TRBV7-9; CDR3aa: ASSSLHGGEQF
j_gene: TRBJ2-5; v_gene: TRBV27; CDR3aa: ASSSPADETQY
j_gene: TRBJ1-4; v_gene: TRBV28; CDR3aa: ASSPTNLLGKLF
j_gene: TRBJ1-1; v_gene: TRBV15; CDR3aa: ATSRAGEGTEAF
j_gene: TRBJ2-1; v_gene: TRBV5-1; CDR3aa: ASSFIEQF
j_gene: TRBJ2-5; v_gene: TRBV19; CDR3aa: ASSIAQGETQY
j_gene: TRBJ2-7; v_gene: TRBV6-5; CDR3aa: ASSYSRGRPQYEQY